Below are 12 T cell receptor beta chains sequenced from a single sample in a study of early T cells in non-severe SARS-CoV-2 infection. TCRdb independently ran MiXCR on the 5' RACE reads; one entry per CDR3 protein. The sample contains 50,000 to 60,000 distinct CDR3 sequences, around 7% of which appear only once. Sequenced here: whole blood, sampled at baseline. The receptors were sampled from an adult who was a healthcare worker with PCR-confirmed SARS-CoV-2 infection or an uninfected control (not recorded which).

The sample holds many counts of this clonotype. This chain joins TRBV4-3 and TRBJ1-3; D not resolved. This CDR3 has 17 residues. The V gene's germline CDR1 is LGHNA and CDR2 YSLEER. Trimming removed 0 bases from V and 2 bases from J, with 14 bases in between. CDR3 sequence: CASSQDRTDYPGNTIYF. Written as DNA, the CDR3 is TGCGCCAGCAGCCAAGACAGGACGGATTACCCTGGAAACACCATATATTTT.

This clonotype was counted many times. V is TRBV20-1 and J is TRBJ1-4, with TRBD1 matching over 7 bases. The germline V gene has CDR1 DFQATT and CDR2 SNEGSKA (reference sequence). The CDR3 is 18 residues long. The V segment lost 0 bases and the J segment 6 bases; nucleotides outside the gene matches: 16. As DNA, the CDR3 is TGCAGTGCTAGAGATCATGGGACAGTAAACAAAGGGGATGAAAAACTGTTTTTT. Protein: CSARDHGTVNKGDEKLFF.

This clonotype was counted at least ten times. The chain has TRBV27 and TRBJ2-3, with D possibly being TRBD2 (6 bases). Trimming pared 1 base from V and 0 bases from J, leaving 11 bases between. CDR1 MNHEY and CDR2 SMNVEV come from the germline V gene (reference sequence). The CDR3 contains 16 residues. The CDR3 here is CASSLYRGASTDTQYF. The CDR3 coding sequence is TGTGCCAGCAGTTTATACCGCGGGGCTAGCACAGATACGCAGTATTTT.

There are many counts of this clonotype. The gene calls are TRBV5-5 and TRBJ1-2, with TRBD1 matching over 9 bases. V lost 0 bases, J lost 8 bases, and 17 bases stayed unmatched. The CDR3 covers 18 residues. CDR1 is SGHKS, CDR2 YYEKEE, per germline (reference sequence). CDR3 nucleotide sequence: TGTGCCAGCAGCTTGGGGGCAGGACAGGGGCGATCCGGGGAAGGCTACACCTTC. Its protein product is CASSLGAGQGRSGEGYTF.

In this sample, this clonotype turned up many times. This chain links TRBV7-2 with TRBJ1-2; the match to TRBD1 covers 9 bases. Germline trimming cut 5 bases from V and 6 bases from J; bases unmatched to any gene: 4. Germline V gene data show CDR1 as SGHTA and CDR2 as FQGNSA. The CDR3 consists of 13 residues. The chain's CDR3 is CASSPGQGHGYTF. CDR3 DNA sequence: TGTGCCAGCAGCCCGGGACAGGGACATGGCTACACCTTC.

At least ten counts were recorded for this clonotype. This chain connects TRBV3-1 to TRBJ2-7; D call uncertain. The germline CDR1 and CDR2 sequences are LGHDT and YNNKEL (reference sequence). CDR3 size: 11 residues. The V end was cut by 4 bases, the J end by 6 bases, with 7 bases between. The CDR3 DNA follows: TGTGCCAGCAGCCGTTGGGGCGAGCAGTACTTC. Protein product: CASSRWGEQYF.

This clonotype was recorded a few times. The chain carries TRBV7-6 and TRBJ1-1; weak D call: TRBD1 (6 bases). Trimming pared 5 bases from V and 7 bases from J, leaving 11 bases between. The V gene's germline CDR1 is SGHVS and CDR2 FNYEAQ. The CDR3 runs to 12 residues. This CDR3 reads CASSTGNGEAFF. CDR3 sequence (DNA): TGTGCCAGCAGCACAGGGAATGGTGAAGCTTTCTTT.

This clonotype was observed a few times. The J gene is TRBJ2-7, the V gene TRBV9; unclear D gene. Germline CDR1 and CDR2: SGDLS and YYNGEE. V shed 3 bases and J shed 4 bases, with 14 bases lying between them. This CDR3 is 14 amino acids long. The CDR3 DNA is TGTGCCAGCAGCGCATCTCTTCTCCCTTACGAGCAGTACTTC. It yields the protein CASSASLLPYEQYF.

The chain is built from TRBV28 and TRBJ2-7; either TRBD1 or TRBD2 may fit D (7 bases each). The CDR3 sequence is 14 residues long. Trimming pared 7 bases from V and 2 bases from J, leaving 15 bases between. The germline CDR1 and CDR2 sequences are MDHEN and SYDVKM. CDR3 protein: CASTDQGGTYEQYF. CDR3 coding DNA: TGTGCCAGCACTGATCAGGGGGGGACCTACGAGCAGTACTTC.

This clonotype has a count of ten or more. The chain carries TRBV7-9 and TRBJ2-1; tentative D call: TRBD2 (7 bases). This CDR3 contains 16 residues. The V gene's germline CDR1 is SEHNR and CDR2 FQNEAQ (reference sequence). Trimming took off 2 bases at V and 8 bases at J, with 19 bases between the two ends. In nucleotides, the CDR3 is TGTGCCAGCAGCTTATTGGGCGGGGGCCTCTTCTATGAGCAGTTCTTC. Protein product: CASSLLGGGLFYEQFF.

This clonotype was detected only a few times. V is TRBV5-1 and J is TRBJ2-4; D possibly corresponds to TRBD1 (6 bases). V was shortened by 3 bases and J by 6 bases, with 13 bases between the two germline ends. Germline V gene data show CDR1 as SGHRS and CDR2 as YFSETQ. The CDR3 is 14 amino acids. CDR3 sequence (DNA): TGCGCCAGCAGCTCGGACCGAGGGGGAAACATTCAGTACTTC. Amino acid sequence: CASSSDRGGNIQYF.

This clonotype was seen ten or more times. J is TRBJ1-1 and V is TRBV12-3 or TRBV12-4; D is unclear. V shed 6 bases and J shed 5 bases, with 10 bases lying between them. The CDR3 sequence is 12 residues long. CDR3 in amino acids: CASRGRWTEAFF. The CDR3 coding sequence is TGTGCCAGCAGGGGTAGGTGGACTGAAGCTTTCTTT.